One and the same sample provided the 28 T cell receptor beta chains below, sequenced in a study of response to subunit inactivated influenza vaccine. TCRdb passed the RT-PCR reads through MiXCR, listing each CDR3 protein once. The sample lists about 540,000 distinct CDR3 sequences, 20% to 25% occurring once. A further study also used this sample, focusing on T cells expressing NK-cell markers. That study reports: cDNA encoding TCR beta was synthesized via 5'RACE template switching incorporating UMIs.

The sequencing here drew on CD4+ T cells sorted from PBMCs, taken about 11 days after vaccination. Receptors originate from a man aged 45-65 years who received an inactivated influenza vaccine.

This chain links TRBV10-3 with TRBJ2-5, with TRBD2 matching over 7 bases. CDR1 is ENHRY, CDR2 SYGVKD, per germline. This CDR3 has 14 amino acids. V gave up 7 bases and J gave up 2 bases; unmatched junction bases: 7. The CDR3 nucleotides are TGTGCCATCATTGGGGGGGGGAAACAAGAGACCCAGTACTTC. Protein sequence: CAIIGGGKQETQYF.

This chain uses TRBV12-3 or TRBV12-4 with TRBJ1-2, with D perhaps matching TRBD1 (6 bases). The CDR3 loop spans 15 amino acids. V dropped 5 bases and J dropped 0 bases, with 13 bases sitting between them. For the CDR3, the DNA is TGTGCCAGCAGTAAAGGGGACACCGCTAACTATGGCTACACCTTC. Translation: CASSKGDTANYGYTF.

This clonotype was seen repeatedly, ten times or more. The rearrangement links TRBV29-1 to TRBJ2-5, with TRBD2 matching over 9 bases. V dropped 0 bases and J dropped 0; count of bases not matched to a gene: 5. The CDR3 totals 16 residues. CDR1 and CDR2 (germline): SQVTM, ANQGSEA. CDR3 amino acids: CSVEDRLAGYQETQYF. The DNA for the CDR3 is TGCAGCGTTGAAGATCGGCTAGCGGGGTACCAAGAGACCCAGTACTTC.

This clonotype has only a few counts. The chain employs TRBV6-1 and TRBJ1-1, with TRBD1 matching over 7 bases. The CDR3 consists of 17 residues. CDR1 and CDR2 from the germline V gene are MNHNS and SASEGT. J lost 0 bases, V lost 8 bases, and 15 bases had no gene match. The CDR3: CASLPMTGLSVNTEAFF. CDR3 in DNA: TGTGCCAGCCTCCCAATGACAGGGCTCAGTGTGAACACTGAAGCTTTCTTT.

This clonotype came up a few times. The chain joins TRBV5-1 to TRBJ1-6, with D unclear. CDR1 and CDR2 from the germline V gene are SGHRS and YFSETQ. The CDR3 is made up of 14 amino acids. The V end was cut by 5 bases, the J end by 0 bases, with 6 bases between. Here the CDR3 reads CASRVSSYNSPLHF. For the CDR3, the DNA is TGCGCCAGCAGGGTCAGCTCCTATAATTCACCCCTCCACTTT. Supplemented by reference TRBV5-1 and TRBJ1-6, the full variable domain reads KAGVTQTPRYLIKTRGQQVTLSCSPISGHRSVSWYQQTPGQGLQFLFEYFSETQRNKGNFPGRFSGRQFSNSRSEMNVSTLELGDSALYLCASRVSSYNSPLHFGNGTRLTVT.

CDR3 amino acids: CSVVLGSDYGYTF. CDR3 nucleotide sequence: TGCAGCGTTGTCCTGGGAAGTGACTATGGCTACACCTTC. The chain is built from TRBV29-1 and TRBJ1-2; D uncertain. This CDR3 is built from 13 residues. V lost 4 bases, J lost 3 bases, and 12 bases lay in between. Germline V gene lookup returns CDR1 SQVTM and CDR2 ANQGSEA.

This chain links TRBV29-1 with TRBJ2-1; D possibly corresponds to TRBD2 (6 bases). V dropped 0 bases and J dropped 1 base, with 7 bases sitting between them. This CDR3 contains 14 residues. The germline V gene encodes CDR1 SQVTM and CDR2 ANQGSEA. The CDR3 loop reads CSVEEEGSYNEQFF. DNA for the CDR3: TGCAGCGTTGAAGAGGAGGGGTCCTACAATGAGCAGTTCTTC.

The chain has TRBV7-2 and TRBJ1-1; 8 bases line up with TRBD1. CDR3 size: 16 residues. J lost 5 bases, V lost 5 bases, and 13 bases had no gene match. Germline CDR1 and CDR2: SGHTA and FQGNSA. CDR3 sequence reads: CASSITPGGAGTEAFF. CDR3 sequence (DNA): TGTGCCAGCAGCATAACCCCAGGGGGCGCGGGAACTGAAGCTTTCTTT.

The table lists this clonotype with a few counts. CDR3 DNA sequence: TGCGCCAGCAGCCATCCCTCCCGGGACCCCAATCAGCCCCAGCATTTT. As protein: CASSHPSRDPNQPQHF. The rearrangement uses TRBV4-1 and TRBJ1-5, with D possibly matching TRBD1 (5 bases). V lost 3 bases, J lost 3 bases, and 15 bases lay in between. This CDR3 is 16 amino acids long. Germline CDR1 is MGHRA and CDR2 is YSYEKL.

This chain connects TRBV4-3 to TRBJ1-5; no clear D gene. V was clipped by 0 bases and J by 3 bases, with 9 bases between them. The CDR3 covers 15 residues. The V gene's germline CDR1 is LGHNA and CDR2 YSLEER. CDR3 DNA sequence: TGCGCCAGCAGCCAAGATTCCAGAAACAATCAGCCCCAGCATTTT. It specifies CASSQDSRNNQPQHF.

The genes are TRBV6-2 or TRBV6-3 and TRBJ2-3; TRBD2 matches 9 bases. CDR3 length: 14 amino acids. The ends lost 2 bases at V and 5 bases at J; junction bases unmatched: 2. The V gene's germline CDR1 is MNHEY and CDR2 SVGEGT. Here the CDR3 reads CASSYGLARDTQYF. The CDR3 DNA reads TGTGCCAGCAGTTACGGACTAGCGAGAGATACGCAGTATTTT.

There are a few counts of this clonotype. The chain combines TRBV28 with TRBJ2-5; D may be TRBD2 (6 bases). Germline V gene lookup returns CDR1 MDHEN and CDR2 SYDVKM. V was trimmed by 4 bases and J by 5 bases, leaving 17 bases between them. The length of the CDR3 is 15 residues. The CDR3 protein is CASSSGQGGRETQYF. In nucleotides, the CDR3 is TGTGCCAGCAGTTCGGGGCAGGGAGGAAGGGAGACCCAGTACTTC. The whole variable domain, remainder taken from reference TRBV28 and TRBJ2-5, is DVKVTQSSRYLVKRTGEKVFLECVQDMDHENMFWYRQDPGLGLRLIYFSYDVKMKEKGDIPEGYSVSREKKERFSLILESASTNQTSMYLCASSSGQGGRETQYFGPGTRLLVL.

As DNA, the CDR3 is TGTGCCAGCAGCCGTTATAACACTGAAGCTTTCTTT. Amino acid sequence: CASSRYNTEAFF. V is TRBV11-2 and J is TRBJ1-1, with no clear D. This CDR3 has 12 amino acids. Looked up from germline, CDR1 is SGHAT and CDR2 is FQNNGV. V lost 5 bases and J lost 2, with 6 bases in between.

This clonotype was seen a few times. This rearrangement joins TRBV4-1 to TRBJ1-5; D is uncertain. The CDR3 has 14 residues. Trimming took 3 bases from V and 4 from J, leaving 10 bases between them. Germline V lookup: CDR1 MGHRA, CDR2 YSYEKL. CDR3 bases: TGCGCCAGCAGCCAGGATCATGGGAATCAGCCCCAGCATTTT. It codes for CASSQDHGNQPQHF.

This clonotype was detected ten times or more. This chain joins TRBV12-3 or TRBV12-4 and TRBJ1-1; D possibly corresponds to TRBD1 (5 bases). The CDR3 sequence is 15 residues long. V lost 6 bases and J 6 bases, leaving 20 bases between the germline ends. The CDR3 region has the DNA TGTGCCAGCAGGCCCTGGCTGGGGGGAGGGGCTGAAGCTTTCTTT. It encodes CASRPWLGGGAEAFF.

In regard to this clonotype: Compared with germline, one end of the junction differs, possibly owing to a read error. The chain recombines TRBV6-1 with TRBJ2-7; 10 nucleotides match TRBD1. CDR3 length equals 14 residues. Germline CDR1 is MNHNS and CDR2 is SASEGT. CDR3 sequence reads: CASSQAGQGSFQYF. The CDR3 region has the DNA TGTGCCAGCAGTCAAGCGGGACAGGGGTCGTTTCAGTACTTC.

This clonotype occurred a few times. The V call is TRBV12-3 or TRBV12-4, the J call TRBJ2-3; 12 bases fit TRBD2. V trimming: 2 bases; J trimming: 7 bases; junction bases outside the gene matches: 7. CDR3 size: 16 residues. The CDR3 DNA follows: TGTGCCAGCAGTTTATCGACTAGCGGGGGTGGATATACGCAGTATTTT. Protein product: CASSLSTSGGGYTQYF.

This clonotype was seen only a few times. The gene calls are TRBV12-3 or TRBV12-4 and TRBJ1-4, with D uncertain. Trimming shortened V by 3 bases and J by 8 bases, and 13 bases separated the two germline ends. This CDR3 is 14 amino acids long. The CDR3 coding sequence is TGTGCCAGCAGTTTGGCAGGATTAAGGGAAAAACTGTTTTTT. This gives the protein CASSLAGLREKLFF.

This rearrangement joins TRBV20-1 to TRBJ2-3; 13 bases are shared with TRBD2. CDR3 length: 14 amino acids. CDR1 and CDR2 (germline): DFQATT, SNEGSKA (reference sequence). With V trimmed by 5 bases and J by 3 bases, 2 bases remained unmatched. The CDR3: CSAGLAGVTDTQYF. The CDR3 coding sequence is TGCAGTGCTGGACTAGCGGGAGTGACAGATACGCAGTATTTT.

The sample holds a few counts of this clonotype. The genes are TRBV29-1 and TRBJ2-3; 13 nucleotides agree with TRBD2. This CDR3 is built from 15 residues. With V trimmed by 7 bases and J by 1 base, 5 bases remained unmatched. From germline, CDR1 is SQVTM and CDR2 ANQGSEA. The CDR3 DNA follows: TGCAGCGCTCGGACTAGCGGGGGCCGCACAGATACGCAGTATTTT. Residues: CSARTSGGRTDTQYF.

A few counts support this clonotype. The V call is TRBV7-8, the J call TRBJ1-3; D unresolved. There are 15 residues in the CDR3. Germline-derived CDR1 and CDR2 are SGHVS and FQNEAQ. The V end lost 2 bases, the J end lost 4 bases, and 12 bases lay between the germline ends. CDR3 DNA: TGTGCCAGCAGCTTATATTACGGAGGGGGAAACACCATATATTTT. Its translation is CASSLYYGGGNTIYF.

V gene TRBV7-9 combines with J gene TRBJ2-1; 7 bases are shared with TRBD2. V was clipped by 5 bases and J by 8 bases; unmatched bases: 12. This CDR3 comprises 15 residues. Germline CDR1 and CDR2: SEHNR and FQNEAQ (reference sequence). The CDR3 region is CASSPGGSLVDEQFF. CDR3 nucleotide sequence: TGTGCCAGCAGCCCAGGCGGGAGTCTAGTTGATGAGCAGTTCTTC.

This clonotype has only a few counts. The chain couples TRBV5-1 to TRBJ2-1; 7 nucleotides line up with TRBD1. V was clipped by 4 bases and J by 2 bases; unmatched bases: 6. Germline-derived CDR1 and CDR2 are SGHRS and YFSETQ. The CDR3 runs 15 residues. CDR3 bases: TGCGCCAGCAGCAGAACAGGGGATGCCTACAATGAGCAGTTCTTC. Amino acids: CASSRTGDAYNEQFF.

This sequence joins TRBV7-9 and TRBJ2-7; 7 bases agree with TRBD2. The CDR3 is made up of 12 amino acids. Germline CDR1 reads SEHNR; CDR2 reads FQNEAQ (reference sequence). The V segment lost 8 bases and the J segment 6 bases; nucleotides outside the gene matches: 7. CDR3 nucleotide sequence: TGTGCCAGCGGCGGGGGTGCAGGCGAGCAGTACTTC. Its translation is CASGGGAGEQYF.

The chain links TRBV10-3 to TRBJ2-7; D might be TRBD1 (6 bases). The CDR3 runs to 11 residues. Between the trimmed V and J ends, which lost 6 bases and 4 bases, there was a span of 7 bases. Germline V gene lookup returns CDR1 ENHRY and CDR2 SYGVKD. CDR3 protein: CAIRDSYEQYF. For the CDR3, the DNA is TGTGCCATCAGGGACAGTTACGAGCAGTACTTC.

This clonotype was recorded a few times. The rearrangement uses TRBV24-1 and TRBJ2-2; TRBD1 might be the D (6 bases). The V and J ends lost 3 bases and 0 bases respectively, with 16 bases between them. The CDR3 is 18 amino acids. Germline V lookup: CDR1 KGHDR, CDR2 SFDVKD. The CDR3 loop reads CATSDATGGPANTGELFF. CDR3 DNA sequence: TGTGCCACCAGTGATGCGACAGGAGGCCCCGCGAACACCGGGGAGCTGTTTTTT.

This clonotype occurred a few times. V is TRBV12-3 or TRBV12-4 and J is TRBJ1-1; TRBD1 might be the D (6 bases). The CDR3 has 16 residues. Trimming cost V 3 bases and J 5 bases, with 19 bases left between them. CDR3 in amino acids: CASSLVFRGAQTEAFF. CDR3 bases: TGTGCCAGCAGTTTGGTCTTTCGGGGGGCGCAGACTGAAGCTTTCTTT.

The table lists this clonotype with a few counts. The chain employs TRBV6-5 and TRBJ1-2; D is uncertain. From germline, CDR1 is MNHEY and CDR2 SVGAGI. V was clipped by 5 bases and J by 8 bases, with 12 bases between them. The CDR3 spans 12 residues. CDR3 DNA sequence: TGTGCCAGCAGTCATAGACCAGACGGCTACACCTTC. Translating gives CASSHRPDGYTF.